The 30 T cell receptor beta chains below all came from one sample that was sequenced in a study of neurological immune-mediated disorders. From the 5' RACE reads, TCRdb called clonotypes with MiXCR, one entry per CDR3 protein. The repertoire consists of around 78,000 distinct CDR3 sequences, with 17% occurring once and the leading ten covering 15%. The specimen sequenced was PBMCs. The source is a woman aged 40 to 55 in good health.

This clonotype was seen at least ten times. The J gene is TRBJ1-1, the V gene TRBV18; the D is unclear. The germline V and J ends were trimmed by 5 bases and 4 bases, with 11 bases remaining between them. The V gene's germline CDR1 is KGHSH and CDR2 LQKENI. This CDR3 is built from 13 residues. CDR3: CASSGPTSTEAFF. CDR3 bases: TGTGCCAGCTCAGGCCCAACTTCCACTGAAGCTTTCTTT.

The table lists this clonotype with many counts. The CDR3 region is CASSFGLSYEQYF. CDR3 in DNA: TGTGCCAGCAGTTTTGGGTTATCCTACGAGCAGTACTTC. The chain couples TRBV12-3 or TRBV12-4 to TRBJ2-7; D gene uncertain. The CDR3 runs 13 residues. Deletions cut 3 bases from V and 1 base from J, with 7 bases between.

This clonotype has more than one count but fewer than ten. This chain connects TRBV4-3 to TRBJ2-2; D unresolved. Between the trimmed V and J ends, which lost 2 bases and 3 bases, there was a span of 7 bases. The CDR3 length is 14 residues. Per germline, CDR1 LGHNA and CDR2 YSLEER. The CDR3 DNA sequence: TGCGCCAGCAGCCAAACCCCTTACACCGGGGAGCTGTTTTTT. Residues: CASSQTPYTGELFF.

The rearrangement links TRBV6-6 to TRBJ2-1; 9 bases align to TRBD2. The CDR3 runs to 15 residues. CDR1 is MNHNY and CDR2 is SVGAGI in the germline V gene (reference sequence). V shed 7 bases and J 5 bases; nucleotides not matched to a gene: 9. CDR3 coding DNA: TGTGCCAGCACCCTGGGCGGGGGGGCCAACAATGAGCAGTTCTTC. It encodes CASTLGGGANNEQFF.

The table lists this clonotype with many counts. V and J are TRBV6-5 and TRBJ1-1, with 8 bases that match TRBD1. Trimming took 6 bases from V and 4 from J; bases not matched to a gene: 4. The CDR3 sequence is 13 residues long. Germline lookup yields CDR1 MNHEY and CDR2 SVGAGI. CDR3 residues: CASSPDRGTEAFF. The CDR3 DNA reads as TGTGCCAGCAGCCCCGACAGGGGCACTGAAGCTTTCTTT.

This clonotype was seen ten or more times. The chain employs TRBV5-1 and TRBJ2-1; D is undetermined. The germline gives CDR1 SGHRS, CDR2 YFSETQ. The V end lost 0 bases, the J end lost 10 bases, and 8 bases lay between the germline ends. The CDR3 is made up of 12 amino acids. CDR3 DNA: TGCGCCAGCAGCTTGGACTTGGAGGAGCAGTTCTTC. Amino acid sequence: CASSLDLEEQFF.

J is TRBJ1-6 and V is TRBV20-1, with D perhaps matching TRBD1 (5 bases). Germline V lookup: CDR1 DFQATT, CDR2 SNEGSKA (reference sequence). The length of the CDR3 is 16 residues. Trimming stripped 1 base from V and 5 bases from J, with 15 bases between. The CDR3 sequence: CSARARRLGDNSPLHF. CDR3 bases: TGCAGTGCTAGAGCGAGAAGGCTAGGGGATAATTCACCCCTCCACTTT.

The table lists this clonotype with many counts. The chain carries TRBV5-1 and TRBJ2-3; a possible D gene is TRBD1 (6 bases). The germline V gene encodes CDR1 SGHRS and CDR2 YFSETQ. V lost 1 base and J 2 bases, leaving 17 bases between the germline ends. The CDR3 runs 17 residues. The CDR3 DNA sequence: TGCGCCAGCAGCTTGTTATTTCTGACAGGCAACACAGATACGCAGTATTTT. It translates to CASSLLFLTGNTDTQYF. Looking up the rest from reference TRBV5-1 and TRBJ2-3 gives the full variable domain: KAGVTQTPRYLIKTRGQQVTLSCSPISGHRSVSWYQQTPGQGLQFLFEYFSETQRNKGNFPGRFSGRQFSNSRSEMNVSTLELGDSALYLCASSLLFLTGNTDTQYFGPGTRLTVL.

Worth noting for this clonotype: This clone may be a read error of a much larger clone one base away. This chain uses TRBV11-3 with TRBJ2-1; TRBD2 might be the D (6 bases). The CDR3 length is 13 residues. The germline V gene encodes CDR1 SGHNT and CDR2 YENEEA. CDR3 sequence reads: CASSISSDNEQSF. The CDR3 DNA reads TGTGCCAGCAGTATCTCTAGCGACAATGAGCAGTCCTTC.

This clonotype showed up many times. In DNA form, the CDR3 reads TGTGCCAGCACCCCGTTTCTGGCGGGGGCCAACAATGAGCAGTTCTTC. This codes for CASTPFLAGANNEQFF. The chain links TRBV9 to TRBJ2-1; weak D call: TRBD2 (7 bases). This CDR3 contains 16 residues. Trimming removed 6 bases at V and 5 bases at J, with 21 bases between. Germline assignment: CDR1 SGDLS and CDR2 YYNGEE. Filled out from reference TRBV9 and TRBJ2-1, the complete variable domain reads DSGVTQTPKHLITATGQRVTLRCSPRSGDLSVYWYQQSLDQGLQFLIQYYNGEERAKGNILERFSAQQFPDLHSELNLSSLELGDSALYFCASTPFLAGANNEQFFGPGTRLTVL.

This clonotype was recorded many times. The chain combines TRBV7-2 with TRBJ2-7; the match to TRBD2 covers 8 bases. Germline assignment: CDR1 SGHTA and CDR2 FQGNSA. The CDR3 spans 14 residues. With V trimmed by 0 bases and J by 4 bases, 2 bases remained unmatched. The CDR3 sequence is CASSLAPSGYEQYF. The CDR3 nucleotides read TGTGCCAGCAGCTTAGCCCCTAGCGGGTACGAGCAGTACTTC.

This clonotype was detected many times. This rearrangement joins TRBV27 to TRBJ1-5; TRBD1 agrees at 8 bases. After removal of 8 bases from V and 4 bases from J, the junction contained 1 base not matched to a gene. Germline values: CDR1 MNHEY, CDR2 SMNVEV (reference sequence). The length of the CDR3 is 12 residues. In nucleotides, the CDR3 is TGTGCCAGCGGGACAGGTAATCAGCCCCAGCATTTT. Translated, it gives CASGTGNQPQHF.

This chain joins TRBV18 and TRBJ1-6, with a tentative D call TRBD1 (6 bases). V lost 3 bases, J lost 5 bases, and 14 bases lay in between. Germline loops: CDR1 KGHSH, CDR2 LQKENI. The CDR3 totals 16 residues. The DNA for the CDR3 is TGTGCCAGCTCACCCGGACAGCCCGATAATAATTCACCCCTCCACTTT. This gives the protein CASSPGQPDNNSPLHF.

This clonotype has ten or more counts. This CDR3 reads CASSLLGPAEGYTF. CDR3 in DNA: TGTGCCAGCAGCCTCTTGGGTCCTGCGGAAGGCTACACCTTC. This sequence joins TRBV12-3 or TRBV12-4 and TRBJ1-2, with D unclear. V gave up 6 bases and J gave up 8 bases, with 19 bases separating them. The CDR3 runs to 14 residues.

This clonotype came up many times. CDR3: CASHPGTGRPNEQFF. The CDR3 nucleotides read TGTGCCAGCCATCCCGGGACGGGAAGACCGAATGAGCAGTTCTTC. This chain joins TRBV7-2 and TRBJ2-1; TRBD1 or TRBD2 may be the D gene (5 bases each). CDR1 is SGHTA, CDR2 FQGNSA, per germline. The CDR3 is made up of 15 amino acids. Trimming shortened V by 8 bases and J by 7 bases, and 21 bases separated the two germline ends. The full variable domain, in which reference TRBV7-2 and TRBJ2-1 provide the parts outside the CDR3, is GAGVSQSPSNKVTEKGKDVELRCDPISGHTALYWYRQSLGQGLEFLIYFQGNSAPDKSGLPSDRFSAERTGGSVSTLTIQRTQQEDSAVYLCASHPGTGRPNEQFFGPGTRLTVL.

V usage is TRBV10-2 and J usage is TRBJ1-5; no clear D. Germline values: CDR1 WSHSY, CDR2 SAAADI. This CDR3 comprises 14 residues. Trimming left V 3 bases short and J 7 bases short, with 13 bases between. Here the CDR3 DNA reads TGCGCCAGCAGTGATCGGAAGGATGACCAGCCCCAGCATTTT. Translated: CASSDRKDDQPQHF.

This chain links TRBV6-2 or TRBV6-3 with TRBJ2-1; D call uncertain. This CDR3 is 12 amino acids long. Trimming pared 6 bases from V and 10 bases from J, leaving 13 bases between. In germline, CDR1 is MNHEY, CDR2 SVGEGT. The CDR3 nucleotides read TGTGCCAGCAGACAACAGCTGGGCGAGCAGTTCTTC. Amino acids: CASRQQLGEQFF.

This clonotype was detected many times. This rearrangement joins TRBV5-6 to TRBJ1-1, with TRBD1 matching over 7 bases. Germline V gene lookup returns CDR1 SGHDT and CDR2 YYEEEE. The CDR3 is 15 residues long. The ends lost 3 bases at V and 11 bases at J; junction bases unmatched: 16. The CDR3 DNA follows: TGTGCCAGCAGCTGGGCTCGCGGGGACAGTGGCTTCGCTTTCTTT. Its translation: CASSWARGDSGFAFF.

This clonotype has a count of ten or more. CDR3 sequence (DNA): TGCGCCAGCAGCCCTTCAGACCTCTTGAACACTGAAGCTTTCTTT. Its protein is CASSPSDLLNTEAFF. This rearrangement joins TRBV5-1 to TRBJ1-1; D gene ambiguous. Trimming cost V 4 bases and J 0 bases, with 13 bases left between them. The germline gives CDR1 SGHRS, CDR2 YFSETQ. This CDR3 has 15 amino acids.

The chain couples TRBV15 to TRBJ1-1, with 7 bases that match TRBD1. Unmatched junction bases numbered 6, after V lost 5 bases and J lost 3 bases. The germline CDR1 and CDR2 sequences are LNHNV and YYDKDF (reference sequence). CDR3 length: 14 amino acids. This CDR3 reads CATSQTGRDTEAFF. CDR3 DNA sequence: TGTGCCACCAGCCAGACAGGGAGGGACACTGAAGCTTTCTTT.

The sample holds a few counts of this clonotype. The chain uses TRBV12-3 or TRBV12-4 and TRBJ2-5; 12 bases agree with TRBD1. The CDR3 spans 15 residues. After removal of 6 bases from V and 4 bases from J, the junction contained 6 bases not matched to a gene. The CDR3 coding sequence is TGTGCCAGCAGCCCCCGGGACAGGGGGCGAGAGACCCAGTACTTC. It yields the protein CASSPRDRGRETQYF.

This clonotype appeared many times. V usage is TRBV3-2 and J usage is TRBJ2-5; whether TRBD1, the table's D call, matches the DNA was not checked. TRBV3-2 is a known pseudogene. This CDR3 comprises 17 residues. Written as DNA, the CDR3 is TGTGCCAGCAGCCAAGTGAGGACGGGGGGCGGAAAAGAGACCCAGTACTTC. It specifies CASSQVRTGGGKETQYF.

The V call is TRBV5-1, the J call TRBJ2-1, with a tentative D call TRBD2 (5 bases). Germline CDR1 SGHRS, CDR2 YFSETQ. V was pared by 6 bases and J by 3 bases, with 13 bases between. CDR3 length: 14 amino acids. For the CDR3, the DNA is TGCGCCAGCATTACTAGTTCGGGCTACAATGAGCAGTTCTTC. It translates to CASITSSGYNEQFF.

This clonotype was counted ten times or more. This sequence joins TRBV4-1 and TRBJ1-3, with D maybe TRBD1 (5 bases). The CDR3 runs to 16 residues. V lost 0 bases and J 6 bases, leaving 15 bases between the germline ends. The germline V gene encodes CDR1 MGHRA and CDR2 YSYEKL. The CDR3 protein is CASSQDGVGGQNTIYF. The CDR3 coding sequence is TGCGCCAGCAGCCAAGATGGGGTCGGGGGTCAAAACACCATATATTTT.

This clonotype showed up many times. This chain connects TRBV6-2 or TRBV6-3 to TRBJ1-3; D not resolved. Germline-derived CDR1 and CDR2 are MNHEY and SVGEGT. V shed 7 bases and J shed 4 bases, with 14 bases lying between them. This CDR3 spans 14 amino acids. The DNA for the CDR3 is TGTGCCAGCACCAGCCCGGTGACCGGAAACACCATATATTTT. It encodes CASTSPVTGNTIYF.

This clonotype was counted at least ten times. The chain links TRBV7-9 to TRBJ2-5; TRBD1 matches 11 bases. This CDR3 comprises 17 residues. Germline CDR1 and CDR2: SEHNR and FQNEAQ (reference sequence). V shed 0 bases, J shed 5 bases, and the junction held 8 bases outside the gene matches. The CDR3 here is CASSLALGQGVGETQYF. The CDR3, as DNA: TGTGCCAGCAGCTTAGCGCTGGGACAGGGGGTAGGTGAGACCCAGTACTTC. The entire variable domain, with the rest obtained from reference TRBV7-9 and TRBJ2-5, is as follows: DTGVSQNPRHKITKRGQNVTFRCDPISEHNRLYWYRQTLGQGPEFLTYFQNEAQLEKSRLLSDRFSAERPKGSFSTLEIQRTEQGDSAMYLCASSLALGQGVGETQYFGPGTRLLVL.

This clonotype was found many times. This chain joins TRBV13 and TRBJ2-2; 7 nucleotides match TRBD1. Germline V CDR1 and CDR2: PRHDT, FYEKMQ (reference sequence). V lost 5 bases to trimming and J lost 6 bases; unmatched junction nucleotides: 3. This CDR3 has 13 amino acids. CDR3 region: CASSPQGAGELFF. The CDR3 nucleotides read TGTGCCAGCAGCCCGCAGGGGGCCGGGGAGCTGTTTTTT.

This clonotype was counted ten times or more. The chain couples TRBV6-6 to TRBJ2-3; 14 nucleotides line up with TRBD2. Germline loops: CDR1 MNHNY, CDR2 SVGAGI (reference sequence). CDR3 length: 17 residues. V was clipped by 2 bases and J by 4 bases; unmatched bases: 5. CDR3 region: CASSYQGTSGGADTQYF. DNA for the CDR3: TGTGCCAGCAGTTACCAGGGGACTAGCGGGGGCGCAGATACGCAGTATTTT.

This chain uses TRBV6-5 with TRBJ1-1; D not certain. Germline V gene sequence: CDR1 MNHEY, CDR2 SVGAGI. The V gene lost 7 bases and the J gene lost 1 base, with 10 bases spanning the gap. This CDR3 is 13 amino acids long. The CDR3 sequence: CASNLDKNTEAFF. The CDR3 nucleotides read TGTGCCAGCAATTTAGACAAGAACACTGAAGCTTTCTTT.

This clonotype came up many times. The V call is TRBV15, the J call TRBJ1-2, with 7 bases aligning to TRBD1. The CDR3 runs to 14 residues. CDR1 is LNHNV and CDR2 is YYDKDF in the germline V gene (reference sequence). V gave up 5 bases and J gave up 4 bases; unmatched junction bases: 7. The CDR3 is CATSQDRRVYGYTF. CDR3 sequence (DNA): TGTGCCACCAGCCAGGACAGGAGAGTCTATGGCTACACCTTC. Complete variable domain (other parts from reference TRBV15 and TRBJ1-2): DAMVIQNPRYQVTQFGKPVTLSCSQTLNHNVMYWYQQKSSQAPKLLFHYYDKDFNNEADTPDNFQSRRPNTSFCFLDIRSPGLGDTAMYLCATSQDRRVYGYTFGSGTRLTVV.